This TCR beta chain comes out of a study of blood T cell repertoires in COVID-19. Measured with immunoSEQ multiplex PCR; TCRdb has only the in-frame clones, and not every one. In the table there are over 300,000 clones, over 75% of which are singletons. Specimen: PBMCs or T cells enriched from blood (not recorded which). This clonotype was obtained from a woman between 35 and 50 years old who had recovered from COVID-19.

The CDR3 DNA reads as TGTGCCAGTAGTATAGGTCCGGGTATGTTCTTC. Protein: CASSIGPGMFF. The chain recombines TRBV19 with TRBJ2-1, with D uncertain. Germline V gives CDR1 LNHDA, CDR2 SQIVND (reference sequence). This CDR3 contains 11 residues. V lost 1 base and J 15 bases, leaving 10 bases between the germline ends.